This T cell receptor (beta chain) was found in a study of cytomegalovirus exposure and HLA in healthy donors. Study-wide findings and caveats: Researchers left out some V segments, among them TRBV6-2 and TRBV6-3, as indistinguishable. Presence/absence comparisons presumed near-even sequencing depth among donors.

The primer mix had 60 Vbeta and 13 Jbeta primers. The repertoire was sequenced with immunoSEQ multiplex PCR; TCRdb's copy has only in-frame clones and lacks some. The table includes about 160,000 clones, roughly 80% detected once. Worth noting for this clone: Antigen: not known.

Germline values: CDR1 MNHEY, CDR2 SMNVEV (reference sequence). V lost 4 bases to trimming and J lost 5 bases; unmatched junction nucleotides: 5. The CDR3 covers 15 residues. This clonotype originated in a male donor in good health and CMV-seronegative. The sequencing sample was made of PBMCs. The chain recombines TRBV27 with TRBJ1-6; 7 bases map to TRBD1. CDR3 loop: CASSWSGTDNSPLHF. The CDR3 DNA reads as TGTGCCAGCAGTTGGTCGGGGACAGATAATTCACCCCTCCACTTT.